The text below deals with one T cell receptor (beta chain). The record originates from a study of control samples from healthy donors and cancer patients. The data were produced by immunoSEQ multiplex PCR, yet TCRdb's version contains in-frame clones alone and is incomplete. Of approximately 94,000 clones listed, roughly 84% are singletons. With 6 bases clipped from V and 4 bases from J, the junction kept 4 bases outside the gene matches. This CDR3 spans 15 amino acids. Germline assignment: CDR1 LNHDA and CDR2 SQIVND (reference sequence). The TCR originated in a woman aged 50 to 65 in good health. The V and J genes are TRBV19 and TRBJ2-2, with 11 nucleotides matching TRBD2. Sequencing input: blood. CDR3: CASSLAGGVTGELFF. The CDR3 nucleotides read TGTGCCAGTAGCCTAGCGGGAGGCGTCACCGGGGAGCTGTTTTTT.